These 31 T cell receptor beta chains originate from one sample sequenced in a study of T cells in Graves' hyperthyroidism and ophthalmopathy. There were TCR beta CDR3 regions amplified from RNA transcripts. An initial round of RT-PCR targeting the TCR CDR3 relied on the HTBI primer set. TCRdb re-derived calls from the multiplex PCR reads in MiXCR, one entry per CDR3 protein. This sample yields over 350,000 distinct CDR3 sequences, of which approximately 18% are seen a single time; 40% belongs to the top ten. Sequencing was done on a sample of blood. These receptors were collected from a man younger than 35 with Graves' ophthalmopathy.

This clonotype was found a few times. The J gene is TRBJ1-1, the V gene TRBV7-9; tentative D call: TRBD1 (6 bases). Germline V CDR1 and CDR2: SEHNR, FQNEAQ (reference sequence). Trimming left V 5 bases short and J 4 bases short, with 14 bases between. The CDR3 consists of 14 residues. DNA for the CDR3: TGTGCCAGCAGCACCGGAGGGGACACCACTGAAGCTTTCTTT. Translating gives CASSTGGDTTEAFF.

This clonotype was seen only a few times. The chain links TRBV9 to TRBJ1-2; TRBD1 agrees at 7 bases. Germline V gene data show CDR1 as SGDLS and CDR2 as YYNGEE. Trimming at V came to 3 bases and at J to 7 bases, leaving 9 bases not matched to a gene. CDR3 size: 14 residues. CDR3 sequence: CASSAQDQGGGYTF. Written as DNA, the CDR3 is TGTGCCAGCAGCGCCCAAGACCAGGGGGGTGGCTACACCTTC.

Ten or more counts support this clonotype. This rearrangement joins TRBV20-1 to TRBJ2-5; weak D call: TRBD2 (5 bases). The CDR3 runs 15 residues. Trimming took off 1 base at V and 5 bases at J, with 17 bases between the two ends. Germline values: CDR1 DFQATT, CDR2 SNEGSKA (reference sequence). The DNA for the CDR3 is TGCAGTGCTAGAGGCCATGGAGGTGTCGGTGAGACCCAGTACTTC. Its translation is CSARGHGGVGETQYF.

The genes are TRBV10-1 and TRBJ2-3; 10 bases map to TRBD2. The CDR3 spans 16 residues. Germline-derived CDR1 and CDR2 are WNHNN and SYGVQD (reference sequence). Trimming removed 3 bases from V and 4 bases from J; junction bases left unmatched: 7. The chain's CDR3 is CASSDMASGGSDTQYF. In DNA, the CDR3 is TGCGCCAGCAGTGATATGGCTAGCGGGGGTTCAGATACGCAGTATTTT.

This clonotype was seen many times. The chain carries TRBV28 and TRBJ1-1; D unresolved. Trimming pared 5 bases from V and 1 base from J, leaving 17 bases between. CDR3 length equals 16 residues. Germline V lookup: CDR1 MDHEN, CDR2 SYDVKM. The CDR3 DNA follows: TGTGCCAGCAGTGCCTCGCTCCAGACACAGAACACTGAAGCTTTCTTT. It yields the protein CASSASLQTQNTEAFF.

The V gene is TRBV6-1, the J gene TRBJ1-4; no clear D gene. Germline V gives CDR1 MNHNS, CDR2 SASEGT. There are 16 residues in the CDR3. Trimming pared 1 base from V and 6 bases from J, leaving 15 bases between. As DNA, the CDR3 is TGTGCCAGCAGTGAAGGAGGTCACAGTGGGGATGAAAAACTGTTTTTT. This codes for CASSEGGHSGDEKLFF.

The genes are TRBV28 and TRBJ1-5, with a possible D match to TRBD1 (6 bases). CDR1 is MDHEN, CDR2 SYDVKM, per germline. V gave up 4 bases and J gave up 7 bases, with 17 bases separating them. This CDR3 region has 15 residues. CDR3 nucleotide sequence: TGTGCCAGCAGTTCGCCACAGGGTTCAGGGCAGCCCCAGCATTTT. Translated, it gives CASSSPQGSGQPQHF.

This clonotype was counted at least ten times. The chain carries TRBV28 and TRBJ2-7; tentative D call: TRBD2 (7 bases). Trimming pared 11 bases from V and 2 bases from J, leaving 16 bases between. The CDR3 loop spans 13 amino acids. The V gene's germline CDR1 is MDHEN and CDR2 SYDVKM. The CDR3 DNA reads as TGTGCCGGATCAAGGGAGGGGGCCTACGAGCAGTACTTC. Translating gives CAGSREGAYEQYF.

This clonotype came up a few times. This chain links TRBV19 with TRBJ1-5; D call uncertain. The germline CDR1 and CDR2 sequences are LNHDA and SQIVND (reference sequence). The CDR3 has 15 amino acids. With 5 bases removed from V and 0 bases from J, the gap between germline ends came to 11 bases. Here the CDR3 DNA reads TGTGCCAGTAGTGGGTGGATCTCTAGCAATCAGCCCCAGCATTTT. It translates to CASSGWISSNQPQHF.

This clonotype was detected ten times or more. Written as DNA, the CDR3 is TGTGCCACCAGCAGATCAAGGATTAGCTCGGAGACCCAGTACTTC. Residues: CATSRSRISSETQYF. The V and J genes are TRBV15 and TRBJ2-5; no firm D call. The CDR3 has 15 residues. Per the germline V gene, CDR1 is LNHNV and CDR2 is YYDKDF (reference sequence). V dropped 2 bases and J dropped 5 bases, with 15 bases sitting between them. The variable domain in full, with the rest retrieved from reference TRBV15 and TRBJ2-5, is DAMVIQNPRYQVTQFGKPVTLSCSQTLNHNVMYWYQQKSSQAPKLLFHYYDKDFNNEADTPDNFQSRRPNTSFCFLDIRSPGLGDTAMYLCATSRSRISSETQYFGPGTRLLVL.

This sequence joins TRBV2 and TRBJ1-4; 12 nucleotides agree with TRBD1. The trim removed 6 bases at V and 2 bases at J, leaving 16 bases unmatched. CDR1 is SNHLY and CDR2 is FYNNEI in the germline V gene. The CDR3 length is 20 residues. CDR3: CASSAHRDRGPFLTNEKLFF. The DNA of the CDR3 is TGTGCCAGCAGCGCCCACCGGGACAGGGGGCCGTTCCTCACTAATGAAAAACTGTTTTTT. The whole variable domain, filled in from reference TRBV2 and TRBJ1-4, reads EPEVTQTPSHQVTQMGQEVILRCVPISNHLYFYWYRQILGQKVEFLVSFYNNEISEKSEIFDDQFSVERPDGSNFTLKIRSTKLEDSAMYFCASSAHRDRGPFLTNEKLFFGSGTQLSVL.

This clonotype came up a few times. The chain couples TRBV6-2 or TRBV6-3 to TRBJ1-6; possibly TRBD1 for D (5 bases). Trimming took 0 bases from V and 0 from J, leaving 18 bases between them. The CDR3 sequence is 20 residues long. Germline V gene sequence: CDR1 MNHEY, CDR2 SVGEGT. This CDR3 is CASSYSGVAGPSSYNSPLHF. Written as DNA, the CDR3 is TGTGCCAGCAGTTACTCGGGGGTGGCAGGGCCGAGCTCCTATAATTCACCCCTCCACTTT.

V is TRBV19 and J is TRBJ1-4; D is possibly TRBD1 (5 bases). The CDR3 is made up of 16 amino acids. Per germline, CDR1 LNHDA and CDR2 SQIVND (reference sequence). V lost 8 bases and J lost 7, with 23 bases in between. The CDR3 loop reads CASSLSGPYGGEKLFF. In nucleotides, the CDR3 is TGTGCCAGTTCCTTATCCGGGCCCTATGGGGGTGAAAAACTGTTTTTT. The variable domain in full, with the rest retrieved from reference TRBV19 and TRBJ1-4, is DGGITQSPKYLFRKEGQNVTLSCEQNLNHDAMYWYRQDPGQGLRLIYYSQIVNDFQKGDIAEGYSVSREKKESFPLTVTSAQKNPTAFYLCASSLSGPYGGEKLFFGSGTQLSVL.

This clonotype was detected ten times or more. The chain is built from TRBV9 and TRBJ1-1, with D perhaps matching TRBD1 (5 bases). The CDR3 length is 15 residues. Trimming took off 0 bases at V and 1 base at J, with 10 bases between the two ends. Germline loops: CDR1 SGDLS, CDR2 YYNGEE. The CDR3 nucleotides read TGTGCCAGCAGCGTAGGACTGACAGCGAACACTGAAGCTTTCTTT. This encodes CASSVGLTANTEAFF.

As regards this clonotype: With a much larger clone just one base away, this may be a read error. The chain carries TRBV3-1 and TRBJ2-3; 11 nucleotides align to TRBD1. CDR1 is LGHDT and CDR2 is YNNKEL in the germline V gene (reference sequence). The CDR3 sequence is 17 residues long. The CDR3 sequence is CASSPIGTGGLTDAQYF. The CDR3 DNA is TGTGCCAGCAGCCCCATCGGGACAGGGGGTTTGACAGATGCGCAGTATTTT.

The chain combines TRBV7-9 with TRBJ1-5, with 7 bases identical to TRBD1. The CDR3 covers 15 residues. Per germline, CDR1 SEHNR and CDR2 FQNEAQ (reference sequence). V trimming: 5 bases; J trimming: 2 bases; junction bases outside the gene matches: 6. This CDR3 is CASSRQGGGNQPQHF. The DNA for the CDR3 is TGTGCCAGCAGCCGACAGGGAGGGGGCAATCAGCCCCAGCATTTT.

This clonotype was counted many times. The chain is built from TRBV2 and TRBJ2-5; D may be TRBD1 (6 bases). Trimming took off 10 bases at V and 2 bases at J, with 8 bases between the two ends. The CDR3 extends over 11 amino acids. Per the germline V gene, CDR1 is SNHLY and CDR2 is FYNNEI. CDR3 region: CATGQQETQYF. Here the CDR3 DNA reads TGTGCCACCGGACAGCAAGAGACCCAGTACTTC.

In this sample, this clonotype turned up a few times. The chain carries TRBV6-4 and TRBJ1-5; the match to TRBD1 covers 8 bases. CDR1 MRHNA and CDR2 SNTAGT come from the germline V gene. The ends lost 6 bases at V and 0 bases at J; junction bases unmatched: 4. The CDR3 covers 15 residues. DNA of the CDR3: TGTGCCAGCAGGGACAGGGCTAATAGCAATCAGCCCCAGCATTTT. It is translated as CASRDRANSNQPQHF.

With regard to this clonotype: This may come from a read error, since a much larger clone is one base off. The chain employs TRBV6-2 or TRBV6-3 and TRBJ1-2, with no clear D. Trimming removed 5 bases from V and 8 bases from J, with 15 bases in between. This CDR3 is 13 amino acids long. Germline CDR1 reads MNHEY; CDR2 reads SVGEGT. CDR3 sequence (DNA): TGTGCCAGCAGTCCCGGGCCGGCGGAGGGCTACACCTTC. Its protein is CASSPGPAEGYTF.

This clonotype showed up many times. V gene TRBV12-3 or TRBV12-4 combines with J gene TRBJ1-6; 7 nucleotides align to TRBD1. The CDR3 is 16 amino acids. V was pared by 5 bases and J by 7 bases, with 11 bases of the junction left unmatched. The CDR3 region is CASSPEATGANSPLHF. In DNA form, the CDR3 reads TGTGCCAGCAGTCCTGAGGCCACAGGGGCCAATTCACCCCTCCACTTT.

The rearrangement joins TRBV5-1 to TRBJ2-2; 10 bases match TRBD1. V trimming: 4 bases; J trimming: 6 bases; junction bases outside the gene matches: 9. The V gene's germline CDR1 is SGHRS and CDR2 YFSETQ. This CDR3 has 16 amino acids. In DNA form, the CDR3 reads TGCGCCAGCAGCGATCGTCGGGACAGGGGTTCCGGGGAGCTGTTTTTT. As protein: CASSDRRDRGSGELFF.

This clonotype was seen at least ten times. This chain links TRBV6-6 with TRBJ2-3; D gene unclear. Looked up from germline, CDR1 is MNHNY and CDR2 is SVGAGI (reference sequence). Trimming took 2 bases from V and 5 from J, leaving 8 bases between them. CDR3 length: 13 residues. The CDR3: CASSYTTGDTQYF. The CDR3 region has the DNA TGTGCCAGCAGTTACACGACGGGAGATACGCAGTATTTT.

This clonotype was found a few times. The chain couples TRBV11-2 to TRBJ1-2, with D uncertain. This CDR3 spans 15 amino acids. CDR1 and CDR2 (germline): SGHAT, FQNNGV. Trimming removed 4 bases at V and 1 base at J, with 13 bases between. CDR3 region: CASSWGRGINYGYTF. CDR3 nucleotides: TGTGCCAGCAGCTGGGGTCGAGGGATTAACTATGGCTACACCTTC.

This clonotype has just a few counts. The V and J genes are TRBV4-1 and TRBJ1-2, with 7 bases matching TRBD1. The CDR3 is made up of 15 amino acids. Germline-derived CDR1 and CDR2 are MGHRA and YSYEKL. Unmatched junction bases numbered 5, after V lost 0 bases and J lost 4 bases. CDR3 loop: CASSQDPTGTYGYTF. For the CDR3, the DNA is TGCGCCAGCAGCCAAGATCCGACAGGGACCTATGGCTACACCTTC.

This clonotype was seen repeatedly, ten times or more. V is TRBV7-9 and J is TRBJ2-7, with D possibly being TRBD2 (5 bases). V lost 1 base and J 2 bases, leaving 6 bases between the germline ends. Germline lookup yields CDR1 SEHNR and CDR2 FQNEAQ (reference sequence). CDR3 size: 13 residues. In DNA, the CDR3 is TGTGCCAGCAGCTTAGTTAGCGCCTACGAGCAGTACTTC. This sequence encodes CASSLVSAYEQYF.

This clonotype was counted only a few times. V usage is TRBV25-1 and J usage is TRBJ2-1; 10 nucleotides line up with TRBD1. The trim removed 2 bases at V and 8 bases at J, leaving 0 bases unmatched. The CDR3 loop spans 13 amino acids. CDR1 is MGHDK and CDR2 is SYGVNS in the germline V gene. CDR3 bases: TGTGCCAGCAGTGAAGGACAGGGGGATGAGCAGTTCTTC. It encodes CASSEGQGDEQFF.

This clonotype was seen many times. This chain connects TRBV7-2 to TRBJ2-1; 9 bases are a match to TRBD1. Per the germline V gene, CDR1 is SGHTA and CDR2 is FQGNSA. The junction had 7 bases not matched to a gene; V was cut back by 5 bases and J by 8 bases. This CDR3 comprises 14 residues. CDR3 protein: CASSTGTGIDEQFF. In DNA form, the CDR3 reads TGTGCCAGCAGCACCGGGACAGGGATCGATGAGCAGTTCTTC.

This clonotype was detected ten times or more. J is TRBJ1-2 and V is TRBV5-1; TRBD1 matches at 7 bases. The CDR3 covers 15 residues. V was pared by 0 bases and J by 8 bases, with 10 bases of the junction left unmatched. Germline lookup yields CDR1 SGHRS and CDR2 YFSETQ. Written as DNA, the CDR3 is TGCGCCAGCAGCTTGGCCGCAGGACAGGAAGGGGGCTACACCTTC. Amino acids: CASSLAAGQEGGYTF.

This clonotype was counted at least ten times. The chain recombines TRBV7-3 with TRBJ2-7; D might be TRBD1 (6 bases). Germline lookup yields CDR1 SGHTA and CDR2 FQGTGA. Trimming pared 2 bases from V and 3 bases from J, leaving 17 bases between. CDR3 length equals 16 residues. Here the CDR3 DNA reads TGTGCCAGCAGCTTACCCGGAGGACAGTTGGGCTACGAGCAGTACTTC. This sequence encodes CASSLPGGQLGYEQYF.

The table lists this clonotype with many counts. The chain links TRBV27 to TRBJ2-7, with 11 bases identical to TRBD2. This CDR3 region has 15 residues. After removal of 2 bases from V and 3 bases from J, the junction contained 3 bases not matched to a gene. The V gene's germline CDR1 is MNHEY and CDR2 SMNVEV (reference sequence). Here the CDR3 DNA reads TGTGCCAGCAGTTTAGGTAGCGGGGGGGGCTACGAGCAGTACTTC. Translated: CASSLGSGGGYEQYF.

The chain is built from TRBV20-1 and TRBJ1-5; D uncertain. The CDR3 runs to 15 residues. The ends were cut back, 6 bases at V and 0 bases at J, with 15 bases in the middle. Germline V gene lookup returns CDR1 DFQATT and CDR2 SNEGSKA (reference sequence). CDR3 loop: CSAIPREYSNQPQHF. In DNA, the CDR3 is TGCAGTGCCATTCCCCGCGAATATAGCAATCAGCCCCAGCATTTT.